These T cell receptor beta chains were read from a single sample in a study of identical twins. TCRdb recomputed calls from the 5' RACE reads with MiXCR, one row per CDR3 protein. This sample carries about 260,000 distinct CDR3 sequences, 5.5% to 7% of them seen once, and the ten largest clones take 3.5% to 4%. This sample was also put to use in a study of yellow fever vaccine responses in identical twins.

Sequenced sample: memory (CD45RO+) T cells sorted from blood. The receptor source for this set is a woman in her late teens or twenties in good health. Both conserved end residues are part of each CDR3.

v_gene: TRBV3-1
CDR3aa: CASSQVLETEAFF

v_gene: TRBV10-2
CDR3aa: CATLGGDKYNEQFF

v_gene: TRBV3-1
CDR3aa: CASSQEFGGRGSYNSPLHF

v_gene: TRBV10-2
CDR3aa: CASSGAGGTTSYEQYF

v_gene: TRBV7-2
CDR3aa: CASSLGTANEKLFF

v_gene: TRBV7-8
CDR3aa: CASSSSTVGGETQYF

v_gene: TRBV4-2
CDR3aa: CASSPGLAGGRGDTDTQYF

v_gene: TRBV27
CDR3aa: CASNPGLAGGREQFF

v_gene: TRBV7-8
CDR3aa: CASSPRTSGVDTDTQYF

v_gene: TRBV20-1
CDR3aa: CSARGGRDPLRSEQYF

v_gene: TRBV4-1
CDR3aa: CASSHQGRNEQFF

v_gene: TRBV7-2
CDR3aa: CASSTLAGGPETQYF

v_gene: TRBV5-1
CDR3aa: CASSWRPGEKLFF

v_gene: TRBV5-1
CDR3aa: CASSLVGTGIDEQYF

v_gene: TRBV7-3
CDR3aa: CASSLTVTGELFF

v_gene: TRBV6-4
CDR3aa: CASSDVGRASGELFF

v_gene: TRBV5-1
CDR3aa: CASSLSGPSLSYNEQFF

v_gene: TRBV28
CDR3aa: CASSLFGETQYF

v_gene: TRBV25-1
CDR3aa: CASNPRDRIPPAPQYF

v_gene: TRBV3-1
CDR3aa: CASSQAGSSYNEQFF

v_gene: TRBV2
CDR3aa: CASSEFEGGRQFF

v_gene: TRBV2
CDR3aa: CASSKGQGGTEAFF

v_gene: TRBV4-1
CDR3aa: CASSQDIRGAQFHSPLHF

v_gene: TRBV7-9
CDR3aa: CASSPKGAYQETQYF

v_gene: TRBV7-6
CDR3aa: CASSLTTVSGANVLTF

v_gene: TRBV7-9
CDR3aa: CASSSGQGFASGELFF

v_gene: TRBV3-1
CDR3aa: CASRAGLAGGEQFF

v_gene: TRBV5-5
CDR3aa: CASSSGLGLTNTEAFF

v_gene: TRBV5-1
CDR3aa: CASNTLDSNYGYTF

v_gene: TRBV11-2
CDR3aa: CASSPLQGGSTYEQYF

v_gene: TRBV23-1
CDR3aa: CASSQRGRPNDEQFF

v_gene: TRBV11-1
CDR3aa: CASSSGLAGGPGSDTQYF

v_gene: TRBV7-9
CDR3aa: CASSFGTGVADTQYF

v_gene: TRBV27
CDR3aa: CASRDSSILLPWAGELFF

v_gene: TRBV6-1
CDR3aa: CASRSRAGLAGVSEQFF

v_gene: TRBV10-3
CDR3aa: CAISTDKNTEAFF

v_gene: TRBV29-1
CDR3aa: CSVEGLAENTGELFF

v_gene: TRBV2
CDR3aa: CARRGAGTTGELFF

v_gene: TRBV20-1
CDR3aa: CSIQRGAIGEQFF

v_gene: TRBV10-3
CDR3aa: CAISDQGADFGGYTF

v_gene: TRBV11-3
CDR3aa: CASSLVWTGTILGLNSPLHF

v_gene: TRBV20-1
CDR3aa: CSATANTDTQYF

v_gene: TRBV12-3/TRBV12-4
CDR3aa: CASSLFSSEQFF

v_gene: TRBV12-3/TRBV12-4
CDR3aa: CASSSYRGLPPGANVLTF

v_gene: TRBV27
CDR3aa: CASSLFDTNEQFF

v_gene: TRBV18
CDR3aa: CASSPLRGHEAFF

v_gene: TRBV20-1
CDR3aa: CSAAPGPSDTQYF

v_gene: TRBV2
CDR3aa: CASNEQGGETQYF

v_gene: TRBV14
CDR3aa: CASSQAGQALDRNYGYTF

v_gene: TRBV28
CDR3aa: CASSHRQGRRSEQFF

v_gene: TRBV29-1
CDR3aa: CSVGGTGGRAQHF

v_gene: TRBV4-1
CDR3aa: CASSQSPQLQFEQYF

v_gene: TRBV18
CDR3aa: CATTYDRENTEAFF

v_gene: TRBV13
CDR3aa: CASSLEGDRVDEQFF

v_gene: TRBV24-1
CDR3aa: CATSDSGQGSGNTIYF

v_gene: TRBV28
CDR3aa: CASSHGGSDTQYF

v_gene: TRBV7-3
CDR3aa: CASSSTGSTEAFF

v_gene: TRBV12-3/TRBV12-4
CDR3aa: CASSSLSRGGPGELFF

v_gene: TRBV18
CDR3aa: CASSQQETGIHNEQFF